The 2 T cell receptor beta chains listed next were all sequenced from one sample in a study of blood T cell repertoires in COVID-19. Assay used: immunoSEQ multiplex PCR; TCRdb lists only in-frame clones, some missing. Here the sample spans about 220,000 clones, roughly 80% being singletons. Sequencing was done on a sample of peripheral blood. All receptors come from a woman aged 55-70 years with acute or convalescent COVID-19.

The genes are TRBV30 and TRBJ1-4, with D perhaps matching TRBD1 (5 bases). CDR1 and CDR2 from the germline V gene are GTSNPN and SVGIG (reference sequence). V shed 2 bases and J shed 8 bases, with 15 bases lying between them. The CDR3 consists of 14 residues. The CDR3 nucleotides read TGTGCCTGGAGTCTGGGGGGAAAGGACGAAAAACTGTTTTTT. Amino acid sequence: CAWSLGGKDEKLFF.

This sequence joins TRBV13 and TRBJ2-2; tentative D call: TRBD2 (5 bases). Germline assignment: CDR1 PRHDT and CDR2 FYEKMQ (reference sequence). The CDR3 is 16 residues long. Trimming took off 4 bases at V and 1 base at J, with 13 bases between the two ends. The CDR3 sequence: CASSSSHGENTGELFF. DNA for the CDR3: TGTGCCAGCAGCTCCTCTCACGGGGAGAACACCGGGGAGCTGTTTTTT. Together with reference TRBV13 and TRBJ2-2, the CDR3 gives the full variable domain: AAGVIQSPRHLIKEKRETATLKCYPIPRHDTVYWYQQGPGQDPQFLISFYEKMQSDKGSIPDRFSAQQFSDYHSELNMSSLELGDSALYFCASSSSHGENTGELFFGEGSRLTVL.